Sequencing of this T cell receptor beta chain was carried out in a study of cytomegalovirus exposure and HLA in healthy donors. This CDR3 is built from 15 residues. The V end was cut by 6 bases, the J end by 9 bases, with 21 bases between. The germline CDR1 and CDR2 sequences are SGHTA and FQGTGA. Study conclusions and caveats: An analysis was carried out later, and it reportedly showed fewer N-insertions in an Asian-associated ancestry cluster than the approximately 660-donor mean.

The PCR employed 60 Vbeta primers together with 13 Jbeta primers. Assay: immunoSEQ multiplex PCR; the TCRdb copy retains only in-frame clones and omits some. This sample has around 190,000 clones; roughly 77% occur once, and the top ten carry 3.4%. In the case of this clone: No antigen is known for it.

Input material: PBMCs. The chain couples TRBV7-3 to TRBJ2-1; D unresolved. This TCR derives from a man aged 40-55 years in good health and CMV-seropositive. The CDR3 bases are TGTGCCAGCAGTCCCCGTCTGACACGCCCTGGTGAGCAGTTCTTC. Its translation is CASSPRLTRPGEQFF.